The 20 T cell receptor beta chains below all came from one sample that was sequenced in a study of T-cell memory formation after mild COVID-19 (dated by TCRdb to about 2021). Library preparation employed 5' RACE. Sequencer: Illumina NovaSeq 6000. Through fastp at Q25 and MiXCR, TCRdb rebuilt clones from the public reads, retaining in-frame beta chains. Rows with one shared CDR3 protein collapse into an entry with the most common genes and DNA. The sample includes 350,000 to 450,000 distinct CDR3 sequences, with around 27% observed a single time. Approximately 15% of the sample is taken by the ten largest. The sample taken for sequencing was PBMCs or a T cell subset sorted from them (not recorded which). All receptors derive from an adult woman who had mild COVID-19 (a few samples of this study predate the infection). The sample titles of this study are shuffled in the database, so cell type and time point are left out; the donor was told from shared clones.

J is TRBJ2-2 and V is TRBV29-1; 8 bases line up with TRBD1. This CDR3 has 14 amino acids. The V segment lost 3 bases and the J segment 9 bases; nucleotides outside the gene matches: 9. Germline CDR1 and CDR2: SQVTM and ANQGSEA. The CDR3: CSVDQGAEARELFF. CDR3 DNA: TGCAGCGTTGACCAGGGGGCGGAGGCCCGGGAGCTGTTTTTT.

J is TRBJ2-1 and V is TRBV7-9; 8 nucleotides match TRBD1. The germline V gene has CDR1 SEHNR and CDR2 FQNEAQ (reference sequence). With V trimmed by 1 base and J by 0 bases, 2 bases remained unmatched. CDR3 size: 16 residues. CDR3 residues: CASSLVGTGSYNEQFF. Here the CDR3 DNA reads TGTGCCAGCAGCTTAGTCGGGACAGGCTCCTACAATGAGCAGTTCTTC. Drawing the rest from reference TRBV7-9 and TRBJ2-1, the complete variable domain is DTGVSQNPRHKITKRGQNVTFRCDPISEHNRLYWYRQTLGQGPEFLTYFQNEAQLEKSRLLSDRFSAERPKGSFSTLEIQRTEQGDSAMYLCASSLVGTGSYNEQFFGPGTRLTVL.

The sample holds a few counts of this clonotype. This rearrangement joins TRBV24-1 to TRBJ2-3; unclear D gene. Between the trimmed V and J ends, which lost 2 bases and 3 bases, there was a span of 5 bases. Germline V gene lookup returns CDR1 KGHDR and CDR2 SFDVKD. CDR3 size: 13 residues. The CDR3 is CATSDSITDTQYF. CDR3 coding DNA: TGTGCCACCAGTGATTCAATTACAGATACGCAGTATTTT.

J is TRBJ2-3 and V is TRBV30; 7 bases are a match to TRBD1. The CDR3 extends over 15 amino acids. Germline V gives CDR1 GTSNPN, CDR2 SVGIG (reference sequence). V was pared by 1 base and J by 1 base, with 5 bases of the junction left unmatched. The CDR3 DNA reads TGTGCCTGGAGTGCTAATAGGGGGCGCACAGATACGCAGTATTTT. Protein sequence: CAWSANRGRTDTQYF.

This clonotype was seen more than once but under ten times. V and J are TRBV12-3 or TRBV12-4 and TRBJ2-7, with TRBD2 identical over 9 bases. The CDR3 is made up of 15 amino acids. V gave up 5 bases and J gave up 2 bases; unmatched junction bases: 7. CDR3 DNA sequence: TGTGCCAGCAGTCCAGCGGGAGGCCTGCCCTACGAGCAGTACTTC. Its protein product is CASSPAGGLPYEQYF.

This chain connects TRBV5-1 to TRBJ2-1; D possibly uses TRBD1 or TRBD2 (6 bases each). The V gene lost 6 bases and the J gene lost 7 bases, with 17 bases spanning the gap. CDR1 and CDR2 from the germline V gene are SGHRS and YFSETQ. CDR3 length: 14 amino acids. This CDR3 is CASTQRVGGNEQFF. CDR3 coding DNA: TGCGCCAGCACCCAAAGGGTAGGGGGGAATGAGCAGTTCTTC.

V usage is TRBV15 and J usage is TRBJ2-5, with D perhaps TRBD1 or TRBD2 (5 bases each). V was trimmed by 5 bases and J by 1 base, leaving 17 bases between them. Germline CDR1 LNHNV, CDR2 YYDKDF (reference sequence). This CDR3 has 16 amino acids. CDR3 sequence reads: CATSAKTGRSQETQYF. The CDR3 DNA reads TGTGCCACCAGCGCAAAAACGGGGCGCAGCCAAGAGACCCAGTACTTC.

V gene TRBV20-1 combines with J gene TRBJ2-7; TRBD2 agrees at 10 bases. Germline-derived CDR1 and CDR2 are DFQATT and SNEGSKA (reference sequence). The ends lost 1 base at V and 5 bases at J; junction bases unmatched: 8. The CDR3 contains 15 residues. CDR3 in amino acids: CSARVGRLAGDEQYF. CDR3 nucleotide sequence: TGCAGTGCTAGAGTTGGTCGGCTAGCGGGAGACGAGCAGTACTTC.

V is TRBV20-1 and J is TRBJ1-4, with a possible D match to TRBD1 (5 bases). The ends were cut back, 7 bases at V and 14 bases at J, with 14 bases in the middle. CDR1 is DFQATT and CDR2 is SNEGSKA in the germline V gene (reference sequence). This CDR3 is 10 amino acids long. CDR3 nucleotides: TGCAGTGTTCTCGTCGACAGCCTGTTTTTT. Residues: CSVLVDSLFF.

The V call is TRBV20-1, the J call TRBJ2-5; 15 bases align to TRBD2. V was pared by 0 bases and J by 6 bases, with 8 bases of the junction left unmatched. The CDR3 covers 17 residues. Germline loops: CDR1 DFQATT, CDR2 SNEGSKA (reference sequence). The CDR3 coding sequence is TGCAGTGCTAGAGATGAATGGACTAGCGGGAGGGGTAAGACCCAGTACTTC. Translation gives CSARDEWTSGRGKTQYF.

This clonotype turned up a few times. The chain has TRBV11-3 and TRBJ2-5, with 8 nucleotides matching TRBD2. V shed 8 bases, J shed 8 bases, and the junction held 13 bases outside the gene matches. This CDR3 is 14 amino acids long. The germline V gene encodes CDR1 SGHNT and CDR2 YENEEA. CDR3 sequence reads: CASSMDGSGRTQYF. DNA for the CDR3: TGTGCCAGCTCTATGGACGGGAGCGGGAGAACCCAGTACTTC.

This clonotype has just a few counts. The chain combines TRBV11-2 with TRBJ2-1, with D unresolved. Trimming took off 2 bases at V and 3 bases at J, with 2 bases between the two ends. CDR1 and CDR2 (germline): SGHAT, FQNNGV. This CDR3 has 12 residues. The CDR3 protein is CASSLHYNEQFF. The DNA for the CDR3 is TGTGCCAGCAGCTTACACTACAATGAGCAGTTCTTC.

This clonotype was detected a few times. V and J are TRBV7-2 and TRBJ2-7; TRBD2 matches at 7 bases. This CDR3 region has 15 residues. CDR1 and CDR2 from the germline V gene are SGHTA and FQGNSA. Unmatched junction bases numbered 5, after V lost 1 base and J lost 2 bases. CDR3 nucleotide sequence: TGTGCCAGCAGCTTAGGACTGAGCGGGACCTACGAGCAGTACTTC. Its protein product is CASSLGLSGTYEQYF.

In its sample, this clonotype was seen a few times. This chain joins TRBV10-3 and TRBJ2-3; D unclear. Looked up from germline, CDR1 is ENHRY and CDR2 is SYGVKD. The V and J ends lost 5 bases and 3 bases respectively, with 9 bases between them. The CDR3 has 13 amino acids. This CDR3 is CAISRERTDTQYF. The CDR3 nucleotides read TGTGCCATCAGTCGTGAGAGGACAGATACGCAGTATTTT.

The rearrangement uses TRBV9 and TRBJ2-3; TRBD1 aligns across 9 bases. The CDR3 totals 16 residues. The germline gives CDR1 SGDLS, CDR2 YYNGEE. Unmatched junction bases numbered 4, after V lost 1 base and J lost 1 base. In nucleotides, the CDR3 is TGTGCCAGCAGCGTAACCCGGACAGGGGGCACAGATACGCAGTATTTT. Its protein is CASSVTRTGGTDTQYF.

CDR3 sequence: CASSKAGTDTQYF. CDR3 bases: TGCGCCAGCAGCAAGGCAGGGACAGATACGCAGTATTTT. The V call is TRBV4-1, the J call TRBJ2-3; D may be TRBD1 (5 bases). Germline-derived CDR1 and CDR2 are MGHRA and YSYEKL. Trimming took off 5 bases at V and 3 bases at J, with 9 bases between the two ends. This CDR3 is built from 13 residues.

This chain uses TRBV27 with TRBJ2-5; tentatively, D is TRBD2 (7 bases). Germline CDR1 reads MNHEY; CDR2 reads SMNVEV (reference sequence). V shed 5 bases and J shed 4 bases, with 14 bases lying between them. This CDR3 spans 14 amino acids. The CDR3 region has the DNA TGTGCCAGCAGTGCGGCGGGGGCTCGAGAGACCCAGTACTTC. Translation gives CASSAAGARETQYF.

This chain connects TRBV10-3 to TRBJ2-1, with 7 bases lining up with TRBD1. J lost 6 bases, V lost 3 bases, and 11 bases had no gene match. Germline V gene lookup returns CDR1 ENHRY and CDR2 SYGVKD. The CDR3 has 16 residues. This CDR3 reads CAISDPDRDATNEQFF. The CDR3 coding sequence is TGTGCCATCAGTGATCCCGACAGGGACGCGACCAATGAGCAGTTCTTC.

This clonotype was seen a few times. The chain is built from TRBV5-6 and TRBJ2-1, with D maybe TRBD1 (6 bases). Germline CDR1 SGHDT, CDR2 YYEEEE. V was clipped by 2 bases and J by 10 bases, with 25 bases between them. The CDR3 covers 17 residues. CDR3 in amino acids: CASSFGRRPQIGQEQFF. CDR3 coding DNA: TGTGCCAGCAGCTTTGGACGACGCCCCCAAATCGGACAGGAGCAGTTCTTC.

To note about this clonotype: A junction boundary mismatches the germline segment, possibly from a read error. The genes are TRBV30 and TRBJ1-4; 10 bases are a match to TRBD1. Germline V CDR1 and CDR2: GTSNPN, SVGIG (reference sequence). The CDR3 runs to 14 residues. CDR3 bases: TGTGCCTGGGCGGCGGGACAGGGGTTTGAAAAACAGTTTTTT. Its protein product is CAWAAGQGFEKQFF.